This entry features one T cell receptor (beta chain) sequence. The entry originates in a study of blood T cell repertoires in COVID-19. The V and J ends lost 4 bases and 6 bases, in that order; junction bases with no gene match: 15. Germline loops: CDR1 SGHRS, CDR2 YFSETQ. This CDR3 is built from 19 residues. Sequenced by immunoSEQ multiplex PCR; TCRdb stores in-frame clones only, minus some. The repertoire consists of 90,000 to 120,000 clones, with 89% occurring once and the leading ten covering 4.5% to 5%. Sequencing was performed on peripheral blood. This sequence was found in a man in his forties with active or convalescent COVID-19. This sequence joins TRBV5-1 and TRBJ2-2; the match to TRBD2 covers 13 bases. CDR3 amino acids: CASSTSPTSGRSGAGELFF. The DNA for the CDR3 is TGCGCCAGCAGCACCTCCCCGACTAGCGGGAGGTCGGGAGCCGGGGAGCTGTTTTTT.